These 5 T cell receptor beta chains were sequenced from one sample in a study of shared clonotypes between healthy human individuals. Clones were sequenced by immunoSEQ multiplex PCR, and TCRdb holds only the in-frame ones, with some missing. Of some 1,900,000 clones in the sample, over 85% were seen once. It was CD45RO-negative cells, positively selected for CCR7, that made up naive CD8 cells, with terminally differentiated effector memory CD45RA+ cells excluded. The sequenced sample was naive CD8+ T cells sorted from blood. These receptors came from a man between 18 and 29 years old in good health.

This clone was found once. CDR3 bases: TGTGCCAGCAGTTCGATCACTAGCGGAGGAAACAATGAGCAGTTCTTC. The encoded protein is CASSSITSGGNNEQFF. The chain carries TRBV6-6 and TRBJ2-1, with 8 bases that match TRBD2. The J segment lost 5 bases and the V segment lost 4 bases, leaving 10 bases of the junction unmatched. CDR1 and CDR2 from the germline V gene are MNHNY and SVGAGI (reference sequence). This CDR3 has 16 amino acids.

The chain joins TRBV27 to TRBJ2-2; 9 bases are a match to TRBD2. J gave up 1 base and V 0 bases, and 3 bases lay outside the gene matches. The CDR3 loop spans 17 amino acids. Looked up from germline, CDR1 is MNHEY and CDR2 is SMNVEV (reference sequence). The CDR3 region is CASSLSRLAVNTGELFF. In DNA form, the CDR3 reads TGTGCCAGCAGTTTATCCCGACTAGCGGTGAACACCGGGGAGCTGTTTTTT.

The chain couples TRBV28 to TRBJ2-7, with D perhaps given as TRBD1 or TRBD2 (5 bases each). Trimming removed 2 bases from V and 3 bases from J, with 11 bases in between. The germline gives CDR1 MDHEN, CDR2 SYDVKM. The CDR3 contains 14 residues. The CDR3 sequence: CASSLRDQHYEQYF. CDR3 nucleotides: TGTGCCAGCAGTTTAAGGGACCAACACTACGAGCAGTACTTC.

This chain links TRBV13 with TRBJ2-5; 7 bases line up with TRBD1. This CDR3 has 17 amino acids. Trimming at V came to 5 bases and at J to 0 bases, leaving 12 bases not matched to a gene. Germline V CDR1 and CDR2: PRHDT, FYEKMQ (reference sequence). The CDR3 protein is CASSLSDRRPYQETQYF. CDR3 coding DNA: TGTGCCAGCAGCCTGTCGGACAGGAGACCGTACCAAGAGACCCAGTACTTC.

This clone was seen just once. Different DNA sequences within this sample yield the same CDR3. The J gene is TRBJ1-3, the V gene TRBV27, with a possible D match to TRBD1 (6 bases). The CDR3 is 14 amino acids. With 2 bases removed from V and 2 bases from J, the gap between germline ends came to 7 bases. Germline V gives CDR1 MNHEY, CDR2 SMNVEV (reference sequence). Written as DNA, the CDR3 is TGTGCCAGCAGTTTAGGGGGGCCTGGAAACACCATATATTTT. Protein sequence: CASSLGGPGNTIYF.